This entry is about one TCR beta chain. The sample holds one count of this clone. The antigen this receptor binds is unknown. Per-base quality was not reported, and no clone a single base away is much larger than it. The sample originates from a study of blood T cell repertoires in COVID-19 (dated by TCRdb to 2020 to 2022). For the wider study: Collaborator samples came from the United States, Italy and Spain and covered acute and convalescent phases of COVID-19. The prospective study material was composed of cDNA or gDNA derived from T cells, B-cell-depleted T cells, or PBMCs. Subjects who had been exposed to COVID-19, were actively infected with it, or had recovered from it provided the deeply sampled blood TCRbeta repertoires that made up the dataset. The repertoires were released in a freely available public database intended as a resource for research on the immune response to SARS-CoV-2. Samples came from the ongoing ImmuneRACE study (first 160 participants) plus 1,254 subjects from 6 global collaborators. The sample metadata nearly always contained a de-identified subject ID, COVID-19 status, age in years and sex. Where available, HLA class I and class II types were taken from metadata supplied by the sample provider and were not determined by assay-based typing.

TCRbeta CDR3 regions were amplified from genomic DNA by means of the immunoSEQ Assay, a bias-controlled multiplex PCR. Per the authors' processing: The number of nucleated cells in each sample was estimated by amplification of reference gene primers within the assay. Sequence reads were collapsed and filtered to measure the absolute abundance of every unique TCRbeta CDR3 rearrangement. For each sample, productive Simpson clonality was calculated as the square root of Simpson's diversity index over productive rearrangements. TCRdb retrieved this table from immuneACCESS and kept in-frame rearrangements only. Not all clones are present; in checked studies, unresolved V genes account for under half, and no reason is known for the remainder. Clonal size and the V and J genes are those of that table, whereas D and trimming came from the DNA. This sample is represented by over 200,000 clones; over 70% of them were singletons. Clones ranked in the top ten supply approximately 3.7% of the sample.

Participants in the prospective study were enrolled through a virtual design, were aged about 18 to 89 years, and lived in 24 United States geographic areas. Cohort assignment in the prospective study relied on participant-reported clinical history from a screening survey and a study questionnaire. Exposed participants had been in contact, within 2 weeks of entering the study, with a person who had a PCR-confirmed or clinician-diagnosed case of COVID-19. Mobile phlebotomists in the prospective study collected whole blood, serum and a nasopharyngeal or oropharyngeal swab from every participant. Over a roughly two-month period, participants in the prospective study had the option of providing additional blood draws and questionnaires. Before DNA extraction, blood samples from the prospective study were shipped at room temperature or frozen. Paper-wide results and their limitations: The quantity of clinical and demographic metadata differed by source and by participant and was supplied without curation.

The junction shows trimming of 2 bases on V and 0 bases on J, plus 9 bases between the germline ends. The germline V gene yields SGHRS for CDR1 and YFSETQ for CDR2. The CDR3 runs 14 residues from the cysteine to the phenylalanine. Only the CDR3 region is kept as DNA, spanning 42 bases read in frame from base 1. The TCR comes from a young woman who had been exposed to COVID-19. In this chain, TRBV5-1 is recombined with TRBJ2-7, with no D gene named confidently. The sequenced material came from PBMCs or T cells enriched from blood (not recorded which). The CDR3 reads as follows: CASSFGRPSYEQYF. The DNA sequence follows: TGCGCCAGCAGCTTTGGGCGCCCCTCCTACGAGCAGTACTTC.